Below are 10 T cell receptor beta chains sequenced from a single sample in a study of breast tumors, draining lymph nodes, adjacent tissues. The lymph nodes were axillary draining lymph nodes from breast cancer patients. A single record per CDR3 protein comes from TCRdb applying MiXCR to the multiplex PCR reads. The sample has 270,000 or so distinct CDR3 sequences; roughly 30% are singletons. The sequencing sample was made of axillary lymph node tissue. The receptor source for this set is a female donor with breast cancer. Some clones in this sample may be carry-over from other donors' samples.

This clonotype was picked up many times. The chain links TRBV7-8 to TRBJ1-2; TRBD1 aligns across 7 bases. The CDR3 has 13 residues. The germline gives CDR1 SGHVS, CDR2 FQNEAQ. J gave up 14 bases and V 0 bases, and 9 bases lay outside the gene matches. CDR3 in amino acids: CASSLARTGPETF. CDR3 coding DNA: TGTGCCAGCAGCTTAGCCCGGACAGGTCCAGAAACCTTC. The variable domain in full, completed from reference TRBV7-8 and TRBJ1-2, reads GAGVSQSPRYKVAKRGQDVALRCDPISGHVSLFWYQQALGQGPEFLTYFQNEAQLDKSGLPSDRFFAERPEGSVSTLKIQRTQQEDSAVYLCASSLARTGPETFGSGTRLTVV.

Note on this clonotype: This may be a read error, as it is one base from a much larger clone. V and J are TRBV12-3 or TRBV12-4 and TRBJ1-2, with D tentatively TRBD1 (6 bases). The V end lost 3 bases, the J end lost 7 bases, and 6 bases lay between the germline ends. The CDR3 spans 11 residues. CDR3 residues: CASSFRGGYTF. The CDR3 coding sequence is TGTGCCAGCAGTTTCAGGGGTGGCTACACCTTC.

J is TRBJ2-2 and V is TRBV3-1, with D perhaps TRBD2 (7 bases). The V end lost 3 bases, the J end lost 4 bases, and 15 bases lay between the germline ends. The CDR3 runs 16 residues. The germline V gene has CDR1 LGHDT and CDR2 YNNKEL (reference sequence). The CDR3 DNA reads as TGTGCCAGCAGCCATGGCGGGAGCAGGGGCACCGGGGAGCTGTTTTTT. It is translated as CASSHGGSRGTGELFF.

This clonotype was observed many times. This chain links TRBV7-9 with TRBJ2-7; 7 bases agree with TRBD1. Germline CDR1 is SEHNR and CDR2 is FQNEAQ (reference sequence). The CDR3 runs 15 residues. The ends lost 5 bases at V and 4 bases at J; junction bases unmatched: 11. The CDR3 nucleotides read TGTGCCAGCAGCCTCTTCGAGACAGGGTCGTACGAGCAGTACTTC. Its protein product is CASSLFETGSYEQYF.

As to this clonotype: This may come from a read error, since a much larger clone is one base off. The CDR3 does not close with the conserved phenylalanine or tryptophan, likely indicating a read error. V gene TRBV20-1 combines with J gene TRBJ2-3; 7 nucleotides line up with TRBD2. Germline CDR1 reads DFQATT; CDR2 reads SNEGSKA (reference sequence). CDR3 length: 14 residues. V was pared by 3 bases and J by 2 bases, with 5 bases of the junction left unmatched. The CDR3 is CSASPAGPTDTQYC. The CDR3 DNA reads TGCAGTGCTAGTCCAGCGGGACCCACAGATACGCAGTATTGT.

The rearrangement joins TRBV15 to TRBJ2-3, with a tentative D call TRBD2 (5 bases). This CDR3 is built from 14 residues. With 2 bases removed from V and 6 bases from J, the gap between germline ends came to 12 bases. Germline V gives CDR1 LNHNV, CDR2 YYDKDF (reference sequence). The CDR3 bases are TGTGCCACCAGCAGACAGAGGGCCGTTGATACGCAGTATTTT. Translation gives CATSRQRAVDTQYF.

Turning to this clonotype: This sequence may be a read error, since a much larger clone differs from it by one base. This rearrangement joins TRBV11-3 to TRBJ2-1; D perhaps matches TRBD1 (6 bases). CDR3 size: 15 residues. Germline V gene data show CDR1 as SGHNT and CDR2 as YENEEA. V gave up 1 base and J gave up 4 bases, with 11 bases separating them. DNA for the CDR3: TGTGCCAGCAGCTTAGCTGGACAGCGGTACAATGAGCAGTTCTTC. This codes for CASSLAGQRYNEQFF.

Comment on this clonotype: A read error may explain this, as a much larger clone is one base away. CDR3 DNA sequence: TGCGCCAGCAGCGTGGGCCCTTCTGGAAACACCATATATTTT. As protein: CASSVGPSGNTIYF. This chain links TRBV4-1 with TRBJ1-3; D remains ambiguous. Germline V gives CDR1 MGHRA, CDR2 YSYEKL. Trimming pared 5 bases from V and 1 base from J, leaving 9 bases between. The CDR3 sequence is 14 residues long.

This clonotype came up once. The final CDR3 position lacks the conserved phenylalanine or tryptophan, pointing to a likely read error. V gene TRBV6-1 combines with J gene TRBJ2-7, with D possibly TRBD2 on 6 matching bases. Germline-derived CDR1 and CDR2 are MNHNS and SASEGT. Trimming cost V 4 bases and J 2 bases, with 15 bases left between them. The CDR3 extends over 15 amino acids. CDR3 sequence: CASSAATSGAYEQYI. CDR3 bases: TGTGCCAGCAGTGCAGCGACTAGTGGGGCCTACGAGCAGTACATC.

Regarding this clonotype: Germline is not matched at one junction end, which may reflect a read error. The rearrangement uses TRBV12-5 and TRBJ1-1; tentative D call: TRBD1 (5 bases). This CDR3 region has 14 residues. In germline, CDR1 is LGHNT, CDR2 FRNRAP. The CDR3 DNA is TGTGCTTGTGGTACCGGGACGTTATCGGGGCTGGCTTTCTTT. Amino acid sequence: CACGTGTLSGLAFF.